The source of this TCR beta chain is a study of T cells after yellow fever vaccination (dated by TCRdb to about 2019). Regarding the research as a whole: The SMART-Seq v4 Ultra Low Input RNA kit was used to prepare libraries from fractions with low cell numbers. Bulk PBMC replicates and cell subsets were isolated from blood drawn at multiple timepoints before and after both primary and secondary immunization. To follow T-cell clones before and after both primary and booster YFV17D yellow fever vaccination, bulk TCR alpha and beta repertoires underwent longitudinal sequencing. Two healthy male donors, one aged 18 to 30 and one aged 30 to 40 years, were included in the cohort. What the authors observed across the whole study: A small share of clonotypes occurred in both CD4 and CD8 compartments, likely arising from convergent recombination. Computational filtering was required because FACS-sorted repertoires could contain abundant contaminating clonotypes from the bulk population. Compared with the primary T-cell response, the secondary T-cell response was faster but weaker, reaching its peak on day 5 rather than on day 15. After the booster, most of the clones that had expanded following primary vaccination were detected again (just under 97% of CD4 and around 88% of CD8), which suggests that memory was broadly maintained. The study included only two donors, which limits how far the findings can be generalized.

TCR cDNA was made using 5'RACE template switching, a step that added a universal primer site and unique molecular identifiers. Priming for cDNA synthesis came from both the TCR alpha and TCR beta constant segments. Two PCR steps were used to amplify libraries, with sample barcodes and sequencing adapters being added in the second step. Sequencing of the libraries was done on either Illumina HiSeq 2500 (2x100 bp) or NovaSeq (2x150 bp). Regarding the original processing steps: MIGEC was used to demultiplex reads and collapse the reads into UMI consensus sequences, and MiXCR was used for V(D)J alignment. Using edgeR on replicate PBMC samples, clonotypes were called vaccine-responding if FDR was below 0.01 and the log2 fold change was above 5 up to day 15. Bulk clonotypes were assigned CD4 or CD8 identity according to which sequenced CD4 or CD8 repertoire held them at higher abundance. In TCRdb, the public reads were trimmed at Q25 with fastp and aligned with MiXCR, with productive beta chains retained. Rows matching on CDR3 protein sequence are summarized as one entry with the most common DNA and genes. In this record, the V and J calls reflect TCRdb's handling and not the investigators' own analysis. The sample table contains 500,000 to 650,000 distinct CDR3 sequences; only one count was recorded for less than 20% of them. Of the sample, around 16% is held by the ten largest clones.

A note on this clonotype: Its antigen remains unidentified. One base away there is no much larger clone; base qualities are not given.

Cut back by 0 bases and 8 bases, the V and J ends lie 11 bases apart. Reading the germline V gene (reference sequence) gives CDR1 SGHKS and CDR2 YYEKEE. Inclusive of the bounding cysteine and phenylalanine, the CDR3 is 14 residues long. The CDR3 DNA has 42 bases and is translated from base 1. The sample's treatment or condition label, in plain terms: live attenuated yellow fever vaccine strain. At every blood-draw timepoint, two biological replicates of bulk PBMCs were collected. A standard Ficoll-Paque protocol was used to isolate PBMCs from peripheral blood. RNA was extracted with TriZol from bulk PBMCs, CD4 and CD8 fractions, and dextramer-positive and dextramer-negative fractions.

The rearranged chain carries TRBV5-5 and TRBJ1-4, with the D gene too uncertain to name. The material was PBMCs, obtained about 5 days after the first yellow fever vaccination. The sequence came from a man aged 18-30 years who received the YFV17D yellow fever vaccine. CDR3 region: CASSLEGLLEKLFF. Read as DNA, the sequence is TGTGCCAGCAGCTTGGAAGGACTGCTCGAAAAACTGTTTTTT.